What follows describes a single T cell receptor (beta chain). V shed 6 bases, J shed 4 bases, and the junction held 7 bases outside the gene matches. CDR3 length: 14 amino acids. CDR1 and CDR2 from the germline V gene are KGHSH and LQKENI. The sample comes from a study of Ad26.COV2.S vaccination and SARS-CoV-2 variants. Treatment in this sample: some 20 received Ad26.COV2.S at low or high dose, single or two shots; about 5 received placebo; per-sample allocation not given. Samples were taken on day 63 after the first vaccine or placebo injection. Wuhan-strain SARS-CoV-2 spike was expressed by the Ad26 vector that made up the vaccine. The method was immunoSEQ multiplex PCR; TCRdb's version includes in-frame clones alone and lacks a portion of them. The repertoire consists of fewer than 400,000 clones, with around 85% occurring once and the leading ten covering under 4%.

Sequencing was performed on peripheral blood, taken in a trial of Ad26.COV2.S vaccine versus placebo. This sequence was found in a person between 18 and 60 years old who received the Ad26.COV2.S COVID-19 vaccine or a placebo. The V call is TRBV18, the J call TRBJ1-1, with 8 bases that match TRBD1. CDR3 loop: CASSPVGQGTEAFF. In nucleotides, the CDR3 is TGTGCCAGCTCCCCGGTCGGACAGGGCACTGAAGCTTTCTTT. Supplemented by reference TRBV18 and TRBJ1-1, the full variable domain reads NAGVMQNPRHLVRRRGQEARLRCSPMKGHSHVYWYRQLPEEGLKFMVYLQKENIIDESGMPKERFSAEFPKEGPSILRIQQVVRGDSAAYFCASSPVGQGTEAFFGQGTRLTVV.